This entry is about one TCR beta chain. Treatment indicated: randomized to nivolumab then ipilimumab (arm A) or the reverse (arm B). Patients had received no earlier DNA-damaging chemotherapy. From thawed PBMCs, live CD3+CD8+ cells negative for CD19 and CD56 were sorted. These data are taken from a study of sequential checkpoint blockade in melanoma. Turning to the study itself: Patients were randomized 1:1 to nivolumab-then-ipilimumab or ipilimumab-then-nivolumab first-line. Maintenance nivolumab came after either treatment sequence.

Using immunoSEQ multiplex PCR, the repertoire was profiled, and TCRdb retains in-frame clones only, with some absent. Of under 20,000 clones listed, 55% to 70% were seen once; the top ten hold over 15%. Sequences were derived from CD8+ T cells sorted from blood (inferred from file names), sampled from a patient given nivolumab and ipilimumab in sequence. The TCR sequence derives from a human donor with melanoma.

The CDR3, as DNA: TGCGCCAGCAGCTTGGCAGGGTCCTACGAGCAGTACTTC. It yields the protein CASSLAGSYEQYF. The chain joins TRBV5-1 to TRBJ2-7; weak D call: TRBD1 (5 bases). The CDR3 length is 13 residues. Trimming took 0 bases from V and 1 from J, leaving 5 bases between them. Looked up from germline, CDR1 is SGHRS and CDR2 is YFSETQ.